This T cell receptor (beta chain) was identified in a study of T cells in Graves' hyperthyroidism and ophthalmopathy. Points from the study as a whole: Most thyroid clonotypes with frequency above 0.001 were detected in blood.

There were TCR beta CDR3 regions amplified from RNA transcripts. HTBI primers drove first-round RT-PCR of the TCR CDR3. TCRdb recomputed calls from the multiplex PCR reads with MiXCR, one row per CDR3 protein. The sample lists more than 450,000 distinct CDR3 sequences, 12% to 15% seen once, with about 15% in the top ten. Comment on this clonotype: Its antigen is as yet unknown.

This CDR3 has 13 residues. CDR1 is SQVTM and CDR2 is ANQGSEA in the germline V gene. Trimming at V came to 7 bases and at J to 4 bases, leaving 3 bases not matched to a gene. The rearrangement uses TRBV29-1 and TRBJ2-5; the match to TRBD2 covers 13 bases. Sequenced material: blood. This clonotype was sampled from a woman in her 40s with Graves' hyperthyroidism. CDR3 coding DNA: TGCAGCGATGGACTAGCGGGAGTAGAGACCCAGTACTTC. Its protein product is CSDGLAGVETQYF. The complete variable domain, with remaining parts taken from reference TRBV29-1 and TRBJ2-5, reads SAVISQKPSRDICQRGTSLTIQCQVDSQVTMMFWYRQQPGQSLTLIATANQGSEATYESGFVIDKFPISRPNLTFSTLTVSNMSPEDSSIYLCSDGLAGVETQYFGPGTRLLVL.